This T cell receptor (beta chain) was captured in a study of persistence of HIV-infected CD4 T cells. Across the whole study: A couple of participants gave one leukapheresis sample; others gave up to about 180 mL blood repeatedly. General study results and limits: Rare CMV-responding cells carrying HIV-1 proviruses were not analyzed separately for TCR. CMV- and Gag-responding cells had lower TCRbeta richness than CD3/CD28-responding cells.

From germline, CDR1 is SGHTA and CDR2 FQGTGA. The CDR3 is made up of 16 amino acids. The V gene end was trimmed by 4 bases and the J gene end by 4 bases; junction bases not matched to a gene: 8. About this clone itself: Its matching antigen is unknown.

The libraries were made with immunoSEQ version 4 in survey mode. The protocol was immunoSEQ multiplex PCR, while the TCRdb copy is restricted to in-frame clones and leaves out a portion. This sample has under 50,000 clones, with 85% to 90% found just once. This nonspecific control used anti-CD3/anti-CD28 bead stimulation of CD4+ T cells. Sorting of responding CD4+ T cells relied on upregulated CD40 ligand together with CD69. This receptor was identified in an adult woman with HIV who was CMV-seropositive. The material sequenced was CD4+ T cells sorted from PBMCs after approximately 18-hour stimulation, taken from a patient who received antiretroviral therapy. The chain combines TRBV7-3 with TRBJ2-1, with TRBD1 matching 9 bases. The CDR3 here is CASSSRGQGRYNEQFF. Here the CDR3 DNA reads TGTGCCAGCAGCTCGAGGGGACAGGGCCGTTACAATGAGCAGTTCTTC.